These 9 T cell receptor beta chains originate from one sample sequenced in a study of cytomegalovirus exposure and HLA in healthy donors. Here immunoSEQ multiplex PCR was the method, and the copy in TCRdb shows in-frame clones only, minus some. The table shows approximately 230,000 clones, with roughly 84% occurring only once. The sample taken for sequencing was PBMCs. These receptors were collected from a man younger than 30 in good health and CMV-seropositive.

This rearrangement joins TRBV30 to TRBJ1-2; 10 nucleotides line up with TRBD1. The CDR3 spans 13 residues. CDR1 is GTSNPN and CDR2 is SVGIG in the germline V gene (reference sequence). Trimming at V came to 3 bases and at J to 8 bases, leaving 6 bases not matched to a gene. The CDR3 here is CAWSLGQGYGYTF. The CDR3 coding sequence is TGTGCCTGGAGCTTGGGACAGGGGTACGGCTACACCTTC.

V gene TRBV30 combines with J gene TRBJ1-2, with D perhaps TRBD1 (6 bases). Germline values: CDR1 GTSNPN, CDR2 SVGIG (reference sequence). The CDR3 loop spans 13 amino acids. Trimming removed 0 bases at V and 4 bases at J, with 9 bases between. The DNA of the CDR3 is TGTGCCTGGAGTGTACAGACAGGCTATGGCTACACCTTC. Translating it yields CAWSVQTGYGYTF. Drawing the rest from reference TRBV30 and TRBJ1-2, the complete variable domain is SQTIHQWPATLVQPVGSPLSLECTVEGTSNPNLYWYRQAAGRGLQLLFYSVGIGQISSEVPQNLSASRPQDRQFILSSKKLLLSDSGFYLCAWSVQTGYGYTFGSGTRLTVV.

DNA of the CDR3: TGTGCCAGCGGTATTCGGCCGGGACAGGGGGCTGGTGAAGCTTTCTTT. It encodes CASGIRPGQGAGEAFF. The chain recombines TRBV14 with TRBJ1-1, with 12 bases identical to TRBD1. With 8 bases clipped from V and 7 bases from J, the junction kept 14 bases outside the gene matches. There are 16 residues in the CDR3. From germline, CDR1 is SGHDN and CDR2 FVKESK.

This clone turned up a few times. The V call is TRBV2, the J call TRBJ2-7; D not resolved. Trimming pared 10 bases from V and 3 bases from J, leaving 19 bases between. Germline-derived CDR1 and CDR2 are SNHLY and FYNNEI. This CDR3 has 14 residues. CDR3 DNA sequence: TGTGCCACCGAAAGTAATAGCAACCTCTACGAGCAGTACTTC. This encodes CATESNSNLYEQYF.

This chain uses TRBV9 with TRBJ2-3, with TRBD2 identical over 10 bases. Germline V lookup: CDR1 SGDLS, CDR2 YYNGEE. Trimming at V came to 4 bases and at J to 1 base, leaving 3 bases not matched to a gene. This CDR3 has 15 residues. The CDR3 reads CASSPGTSGTDTQYF. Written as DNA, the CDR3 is TGTGCCAGCAGCCCCGGGACTAGCGGCACAGATACGCAGTATTTT.

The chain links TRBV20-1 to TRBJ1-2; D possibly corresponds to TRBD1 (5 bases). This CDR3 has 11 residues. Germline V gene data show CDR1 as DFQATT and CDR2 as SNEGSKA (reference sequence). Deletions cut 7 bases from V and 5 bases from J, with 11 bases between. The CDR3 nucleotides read TGCAGTGGGGGGAGTTTATATGGCTACACCTTC. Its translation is CSGGSLYGYTF.

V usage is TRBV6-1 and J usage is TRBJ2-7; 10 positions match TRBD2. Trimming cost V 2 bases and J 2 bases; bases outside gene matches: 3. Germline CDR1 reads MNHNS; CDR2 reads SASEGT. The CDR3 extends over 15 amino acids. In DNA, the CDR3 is TGTGCCAGCAGTGAATTAGCGGGAGGCGCCTACGAGCAGTACTTC. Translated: CASSELAGGAYEQYF.

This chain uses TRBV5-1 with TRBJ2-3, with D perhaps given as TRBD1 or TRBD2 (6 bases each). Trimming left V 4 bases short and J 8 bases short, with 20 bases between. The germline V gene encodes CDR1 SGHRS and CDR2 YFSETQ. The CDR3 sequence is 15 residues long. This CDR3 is CASSRGPGVSTTQYF. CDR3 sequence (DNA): TGCGCCAGCAGCCGGGGGCCAGGGGTCTCCACTACGCAGTATTTT.

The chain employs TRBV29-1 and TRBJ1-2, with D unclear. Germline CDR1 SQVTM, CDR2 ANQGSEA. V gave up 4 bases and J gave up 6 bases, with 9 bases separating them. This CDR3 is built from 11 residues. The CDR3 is CSVGAVHGYTF. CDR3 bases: TGCAGCGTTGGTGCGGTACATGGCTACACCTTC.